This TCR beta chain originates from a study of OX40 agonist ivuxolimab in advanced cancers. Study background: Partial responses occurred in Three dose-escalation patients, one with hepatocellular carcinoma and two with cutaneous melanoma.

The CDR3 consists of 15 residues. Germline CDR1 is MGHRA and CDR2 is YSYEKL. J was trimmed by 1 base and V by 6 bases; bases with no gene match: 4. Generated by immunoSEQ multiplex PCR, the TCRdb table keeps only in-frame clones and is missing some. This sample carries some 46,000 clones, approximately 90% of them seen once, and the ten largest clones take 11% to 15%. The chain links TRBV4-1 to TRBJ2-2; 8 bases line up with TRBD1. Specimen: CD4+ or CD8+ T cells sorted from blood, collected in a trial of the OX40 agonist ivuxolimab. The sequence was obtained from an adult with an advanced solid tumor such as melanoma, head and neck, liver or kidney cancer. CDR3 region: CASRPGQENTGELFF. Here the CDR3 DNA reads TGCGCCAGCAGGCCGGGACAGGAGAACACCGGGGAGCTGTTTTTT.